The 4 T cell receptor beta chains in this list originate from one sample, sequenced in a study of OX40 agonist ivuxolimab in advanced cancers. Libraries were prepared by immunoSEQ multiplex PCR; TCRdb keeps only in-frame clonotypes and omits some of them. The sample shows around 60,000 clones, about 91% of them seen only once. Sample: CD4+ or CD8+ T cells sorted from blood, taken in a trial of the OX40 agonist ivuxolimab. The receptors derive from an adult with an advanced solid tumor such as melanoma, head and neck, liver or kidney cancer.

The genes are TRBV12-5 and TRBJ2-2, with 7 bases lining up with TRBD1. CDR3 length: 16 residues. Germline-derived CDR1 and CDR2 are LGHNT and FRNRAP. After removal of 5 bases from V and 6 bases from J, the junction contained 12 bases not matched to a gene. CDR3 loop: CASGASGTVMAGELFF. The CDR3 DNA follows: TGTGCTAGTGGTGCCTCCGGGACAGTCATGGCCGGGGAGCTGTTTTTT.

The CDR3 sequence is CASSARGTGNTEAFF. The CDR3 region has the DNA TGTGCCAGCAGCGCCCGGGGCACAGGGAACACTGAAGCTTTCTTT. The chain joins TRBV9 to TRBJ1-1; tentatively, D is TRBD1 (5 bases). CDR1 is SGDLS, CDR2 YYNGEE, per germline. The CDR3 sequence is 15 residues long. V was shortened by 3 bases and J by 1 base, with 13 bases between the two germline ends.

The V gene is TRBV5-4, the J gene TRBJ2-7; D might be TRBD1 (6 bases). The CDR3 consists of 16 residues. Between the trimmed V and J ends, which lost 3 bases and 2 bases, there was a span of 18 bases. Looked up from germline, CDR1 is SGHNT and CDR2 is YYREEE (reference sequence). The CDR3 reads CASSSPQKTGTYEQYF. CDR3 DNA: TGTGCCAGCAGCTCCCCTCAAAAGACAGGTACCTACGAGCAGTACTTC.

This clone was detected only once. The rearrangement links TRBV27 to TRBJ2-2, with no clear D. The CDR3 sequence is 13 residues long. The V end lost 8 bases, the J end lost 3 bases, and 10 bases lay between the germline ends. Per the germline V gene, CDR1 is MNHEY and CDR2 is SMNVEV (reference sequence). Here the CDR3 DNA reads TGTGCCAGCTTGGGGTCGTACACCGGGGAGCTGTTTTTT. It is translated as CASLGSYTGELFF.